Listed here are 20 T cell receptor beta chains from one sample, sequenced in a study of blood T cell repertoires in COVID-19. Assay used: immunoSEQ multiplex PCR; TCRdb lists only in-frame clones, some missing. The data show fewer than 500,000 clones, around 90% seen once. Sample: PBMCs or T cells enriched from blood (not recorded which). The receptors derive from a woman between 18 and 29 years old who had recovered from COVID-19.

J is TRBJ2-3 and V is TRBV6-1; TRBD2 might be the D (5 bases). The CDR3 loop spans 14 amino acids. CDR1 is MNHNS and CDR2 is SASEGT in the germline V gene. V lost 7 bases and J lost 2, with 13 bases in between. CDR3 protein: CASTPGITTDTQYF. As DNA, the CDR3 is TGTGCCAGCACCCCGGGGATTACCACAGATACGCAGTATTTT.

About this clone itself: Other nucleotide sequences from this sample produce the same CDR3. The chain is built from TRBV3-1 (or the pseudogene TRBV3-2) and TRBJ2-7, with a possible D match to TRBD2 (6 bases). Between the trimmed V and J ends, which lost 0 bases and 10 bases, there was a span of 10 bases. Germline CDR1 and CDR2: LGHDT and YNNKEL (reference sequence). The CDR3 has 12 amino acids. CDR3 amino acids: CASSQDRREQYF. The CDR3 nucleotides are TGTGCCAGCAGCCAAGATCGGAGGGAACAGTACTTC.

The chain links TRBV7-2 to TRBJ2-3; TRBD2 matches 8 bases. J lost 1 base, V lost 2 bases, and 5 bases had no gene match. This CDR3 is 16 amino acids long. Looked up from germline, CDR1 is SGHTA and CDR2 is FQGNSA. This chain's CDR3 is CASSLNYGGGTDTQYF. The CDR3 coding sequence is TGTGCCAGCAGCTTAAACTACGGGGGGGGCACAGATACGCAGTATTTT.

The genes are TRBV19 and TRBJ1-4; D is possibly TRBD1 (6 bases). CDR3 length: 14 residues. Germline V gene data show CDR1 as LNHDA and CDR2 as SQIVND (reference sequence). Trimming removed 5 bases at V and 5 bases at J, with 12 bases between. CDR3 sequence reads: CASSFQGPNEKLFF. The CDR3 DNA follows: TGTGCCAGTAGTTTCCAGGGGCCGAATGAAAAACTGTTTTTT.

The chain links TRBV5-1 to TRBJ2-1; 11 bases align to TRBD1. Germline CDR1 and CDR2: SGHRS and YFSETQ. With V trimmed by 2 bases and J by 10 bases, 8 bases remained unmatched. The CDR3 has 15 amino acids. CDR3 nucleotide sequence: TGCGCCAGCAGCTTCGCCGGGACAGGGGGTAACGAGCAGTTCTTC. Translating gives CASSFAGTGGNEQFF.

The CDR3 bases are TGCGCCAGCAGCACCGGACGGGCGGGGGGGACCACAGATACGCAGTATTTT. Encoded protein: CASSTGRAGGTTDTQYF. This chain connects TRBV5-1 to TRBJ2-3; 9 bases map to TRBD2. Germline V gene sequence: CDR1 SGHRS, CDR2 YFSETQ. CDR3 length equals 17 residues. The V segment lost 4 bases and the J segment 2 bases; nucleotides outside the gene matches: 11.

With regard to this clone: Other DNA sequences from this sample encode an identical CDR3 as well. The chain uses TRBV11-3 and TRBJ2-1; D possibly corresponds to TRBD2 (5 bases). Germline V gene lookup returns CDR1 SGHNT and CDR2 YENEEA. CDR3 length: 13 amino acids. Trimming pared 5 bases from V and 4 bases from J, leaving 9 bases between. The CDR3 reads CASSPRGYNEQFF. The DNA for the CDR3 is TGTGCCAGCAGCCCGAGAGGGTACAATGAGCAGTTCTTC.

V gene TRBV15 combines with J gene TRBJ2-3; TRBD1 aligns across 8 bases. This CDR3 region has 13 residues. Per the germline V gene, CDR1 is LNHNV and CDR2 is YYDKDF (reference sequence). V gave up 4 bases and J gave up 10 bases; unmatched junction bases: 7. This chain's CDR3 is CATSNTQGQAQYF. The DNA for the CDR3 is TGTGCCACCAGCAACACACAGGGACAGGCGCAGTATTTT. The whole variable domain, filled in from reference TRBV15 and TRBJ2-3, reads DAMVIQNPRYQVTQFGKPVTLSCSQTLNHNVMYWYQQKSSQAPKLLFHYYDKDFNNEADTPDNFQSRRPNTSFCFLDIRSPGLGDTAMYLCATSNTQGQAQYFGPGTRLTVL.

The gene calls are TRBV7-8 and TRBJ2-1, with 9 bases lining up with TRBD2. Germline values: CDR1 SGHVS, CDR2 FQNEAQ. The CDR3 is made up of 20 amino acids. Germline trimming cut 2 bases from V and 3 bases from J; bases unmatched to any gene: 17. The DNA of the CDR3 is TGTGCCAGCAGCTTAAGTCGTTTCGGTAGCGGGGGATTACTCTACAATGAGCAGTTCTTC. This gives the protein CASSLSRFGSGGLLYNEQFF.

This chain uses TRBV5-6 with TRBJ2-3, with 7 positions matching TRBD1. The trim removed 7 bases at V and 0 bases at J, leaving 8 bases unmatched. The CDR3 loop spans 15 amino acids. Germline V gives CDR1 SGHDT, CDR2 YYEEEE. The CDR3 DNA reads TGTGCCAGCGGTAGGGGGCTGTGGAGCACAGATACGCAGTATTTT. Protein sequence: CASGRGLWSTDTQYF.

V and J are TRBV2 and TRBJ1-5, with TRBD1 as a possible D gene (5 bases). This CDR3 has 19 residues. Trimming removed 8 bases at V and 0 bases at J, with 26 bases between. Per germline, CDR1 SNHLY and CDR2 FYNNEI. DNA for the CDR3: TGTGCCAGCGAGCCATTGTACAGGAGTGTCGGGTTTAGCAATCAGCCCCAGCATTTT. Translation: CASEPLYRSVGFSNQPQHF.

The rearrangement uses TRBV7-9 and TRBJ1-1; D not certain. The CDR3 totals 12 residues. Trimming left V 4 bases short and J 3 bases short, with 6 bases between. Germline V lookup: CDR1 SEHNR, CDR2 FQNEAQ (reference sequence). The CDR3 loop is CASSWSDTEAFF. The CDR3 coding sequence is TGTGCCAGCAGCTGGTCGGACACTGAAGCTTTCTTT.

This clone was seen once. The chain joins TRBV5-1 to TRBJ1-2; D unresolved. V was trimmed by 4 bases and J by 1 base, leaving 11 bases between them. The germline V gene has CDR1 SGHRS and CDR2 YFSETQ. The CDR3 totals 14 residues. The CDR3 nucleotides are TGCGCCAGCAGCCCCGGGGATTTTAACTATGGCTACACCTTC. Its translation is CASSPGDFNYGYTF.

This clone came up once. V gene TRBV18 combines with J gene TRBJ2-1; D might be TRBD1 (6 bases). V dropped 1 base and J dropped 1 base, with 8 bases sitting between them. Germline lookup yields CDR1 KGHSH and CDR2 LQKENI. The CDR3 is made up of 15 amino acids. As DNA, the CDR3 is TGTGCCAGCTCACCACTACAGGGTTCCTACAATGAGCAGTTCTTC. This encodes CASSPLQGSYNEQFF.

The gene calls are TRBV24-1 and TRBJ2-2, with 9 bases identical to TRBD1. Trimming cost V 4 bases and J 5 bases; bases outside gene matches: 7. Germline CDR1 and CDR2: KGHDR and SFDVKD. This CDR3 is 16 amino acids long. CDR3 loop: CATSDPGQGVTGELFF. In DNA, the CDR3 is TGTGCCACCAGTGACCCGGGACAGGGTGTTACCGGGGAGCTGTTTTTT.

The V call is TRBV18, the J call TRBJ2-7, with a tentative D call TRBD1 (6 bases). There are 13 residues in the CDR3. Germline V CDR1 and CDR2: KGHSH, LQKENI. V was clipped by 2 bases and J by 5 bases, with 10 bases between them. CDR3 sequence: CASSPVGGHEQYF. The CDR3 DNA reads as TGTGCCAGCTCACCAGTAGGGGGTCACGAGCAGTACTTC.

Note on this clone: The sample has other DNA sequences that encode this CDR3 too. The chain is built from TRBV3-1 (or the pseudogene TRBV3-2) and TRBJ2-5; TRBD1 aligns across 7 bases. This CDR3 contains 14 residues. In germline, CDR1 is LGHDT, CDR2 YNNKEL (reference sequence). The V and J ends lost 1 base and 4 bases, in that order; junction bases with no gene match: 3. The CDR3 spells CASSQGQGGETQYF. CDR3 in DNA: TGTGCCAGCAGCCAAGGACAGGGCGGAGAGACCCAGTACTTC.

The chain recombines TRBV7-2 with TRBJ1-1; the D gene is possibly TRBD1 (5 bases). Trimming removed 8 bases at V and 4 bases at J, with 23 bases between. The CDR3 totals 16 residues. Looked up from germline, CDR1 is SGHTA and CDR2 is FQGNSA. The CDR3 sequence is CASYPGGFLSGTEAFF. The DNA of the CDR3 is TGTGCCAGCTACCCGGGGGGGTTCCTTTCGGGCACTGAAGCTTTCTTT.

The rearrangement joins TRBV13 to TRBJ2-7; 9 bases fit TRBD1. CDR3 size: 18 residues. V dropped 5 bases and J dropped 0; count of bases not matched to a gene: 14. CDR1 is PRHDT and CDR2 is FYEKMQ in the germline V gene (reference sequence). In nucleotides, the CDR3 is TGTGCCAGCAGCCTATTCGGGATAGGACAGGGGAACTCCTACGAGCAGTACTTC. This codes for CASSLFGIGQGNSYEQYF.

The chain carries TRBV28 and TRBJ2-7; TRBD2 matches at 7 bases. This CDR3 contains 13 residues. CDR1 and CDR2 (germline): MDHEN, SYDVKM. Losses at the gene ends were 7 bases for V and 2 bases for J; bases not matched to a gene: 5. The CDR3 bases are TGTGCCAGCAAAAGGGCGGGGGCCTACGAGCAGTACTTC. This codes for CASKRAGAYEQYF. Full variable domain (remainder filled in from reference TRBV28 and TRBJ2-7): DVKVTQSSRYLVKRTGEKVFLECVQDMDHENMFWYRQDPGLGLRLIYFSYDVKMKEKGDIPEGYSVSREKKERFSLILESASTNQTSMYLCASKRAGAYEQYFGPGTRLTVT.